This T cell receptor (beta chain) comes out of a study of T cell changes during pregnancy in multiple sclerosis. This clone showed up just once. Germline lookup yields CDR1 SGHRS and CDR2 YFSETQ. Trimming at V came to 1 base and at J to 4 bases, leaving 7 bases not matched to a gene. The CDR3 consists of 15 residues. Libraries were prepared by immunoSEQ multiplex PCR; TCRdb keeps only in-frame clonotypes and omits some of them. The sample contains about 75,000 clones, more than 80% of which appear only once. The J gene is TRBJ2-5, the V gene TRBV5-1, with 7 bases lining up with TRBD1. The receptor was isolated from a female donor in good health, enrolled as a control in a pregnancy study. Here the sequenced sample was peripheral blood, taken in the first trimester of pregnancy. The CDR3 DNA sequence: TGCGCCAGCAGCTTGACGACAGGGTGGGGAGAGACCCAGTACTTC. Translation: CASSLTTGWGETQYF. The complete variable domain, with remaining parts taken from reference TRBV5-1 and TRBJ2-5, reads KAGVTQTPRYLIKTRGQQVTLSCSPISGHRSVSWYQQTPGQGLQFLFEYFSETQRNKGNFPGRFSGRQFSNSRSEMNVSTLELGDSALYLCASSLTTGWGETQYFGPGTRLLVL.